This is a list of T cell receptor beta chains from one sample in a study of CD4 T cells in relation to SARS-CoV-2 and coronaviruses. Method: immunoSEQ multiplex PCR; TCRdb's copy keeps in-frame clones and lacks some. The sample has 25,000 to 35,000 clones, roughly 76% seen once. Their antigen targets remain unknown. Sequencing was done on a sample of CD4+ T cells from PBMCs, cultured in vitro. Source of these receptors: a human donor in good health. CDR3s include the opening cysteine and the closing phenylalanine or tryptophan. D genes are given only for firm matches. Clone size is stated in some rows and not others, as once, few, many or a class when expanded.

-	TRBV12-5	TRBJ1-3	-	CASGIATGYDGNTIYF	TGTGCTAGTGGTATTGCCACAGGGTACGACGGAAACACCATATATTTT
-	TRBV6-6	TRBJ2-7	once	CASSPQNYEQYF	TGTGCCAGCAGCCCCCAGAATTACGAGCAGTACTTC
TRBD2	TRBV2	TRBJ2-5	-	CASSGGGTETQYF	TGTGCCAGTAGTGGGGGGGGTACAGAGACCCAGTACTTC
TRBD2	TRBV11-3	TRBJ2-3	-	CASSLDGGGSTDTQYF	TGTGCCAGCAGCTTAGACGGCGGGGGTAGCACAGATACGCAGTATTTT
TRBD1	TRBV7-8	TRBJ2-2	few	CASSSGGTGSNTGELFF	TGTGCCAGCAGCTCCGGAGGGACAGGTTCGAACACCGGGGAGCTGTTTTTT
TRBD1	TRBV11-2	TRBJ1-1	-	CASSLRQGTIPEAFF	TGTGCCAGCAGTTTGAGACAGGGGACAATTCCTGAAGCTTTCTTT
TRBD1	TRBV4-3	TRBJ1-2	-	CASSVQGGDYGYTF	TGCGCCAGCAGCGTACAGGGGGGAGACTATGGCTACACCTTC
TRBD1	TRBV2	TRBJ1-4	-	CASSGTGKNEKLFF	TGTGCCAGCAGCGGGACAGGGAAGAATGAAAAACTGTTTTTT
TRBD1	TRBV27	TRBJ2-1	once	CASSLGTGVTSEQFF	TGTGCCAGCAGTTTAGGGACAGGGGTTACCAGTGAGCAGTTCTTC
-	TRBV27	TRBJ1-1	-	CASGRTVNTEAFF	TGTGCCAGCGGACGGACGGTGAACACTGAAGCTTTCTTT
-	TRBV5-6	TRBJ1-6	-	CASSRVGSPLHF	TGTGCCAGCAGCAGAGTAGGTTCACCCCTCCACTTT
TRBD1	TRBV19	TRBJ1-1	-	CASAGLSVQGGTEAFF	TGTGCCAGTGCTGGCCTGTCGGTACAGGGGGGCACTGAAGCTTTCTTT
TRBD2	TRBV3-1/TRBV3-2	TRBJ2-1	-	CASSPRDYLYNEQFF	TGTGCCAGCAGCCCAAGGGACTACCTCTACAATGAGCAGTTCTTC
-	TRBV5-6	TRBJ2-7	-	CASSPRSPSYEQYF	TGTGCCAGCAGCCCCCGTAGCCCTTCCTACGAGCAGTACTTC
TRBD2	TRBV30	TRBJ2-5	-	CACPRSGRGETQYF	TGTGCCTGCCCCCGCAGCGGGAGAGGAGAGACCCAGTACTTC
-	TRBV3-1/TRBV3-2	TRBJ2-2	-	CASSQVRGFSTGELFF	TGTGCCAGCAGCCAAGTAAGAGGTTTTAGCACCGGGGAGCTGTTTTTT
TRBD1	TRBV6-5	TRBJ1-2	-	CASRDRGAGYGYTF	TGTGCCAGCCGGGACAGGGGAGCTGGCTATGGCTACACCTTC
TRBD2	TRBV6-6	TRBJ2-1	-	CASSYRDLGGDEQFF	TGTGCCAGCAGTTACCGGGACTTGGGGGGGGATGAGCAGTTCTTC
-	TRBV19	TRBJ2-5	-	CASSPTNTQETQYF	TGTGCCAGTAGCCCCACCAATACCCAAGAGACCCAGTACTTC
TRBD1	TRBV7-2	TRBJ2-1	-	CASSSTGTGVYNEQFF	TGTGCCAGCAGTTCCACCGGGACAGGGGTCTACAATGAGCAGTTCTTC
TRBD2	TRBV4-2	TRBJ2-7	-	CASSQERRLAGIYEQYF	TGTGCCAGCAGCCAAGAACGGAGGCTAGCGGGGATCTACGAGCAGTACTTC
-	TRBV6-2/TRBV6-3	TRBJ2-6	-	CASRYGDFLLGANVLTF	TGTGCCAGCAGATACGGGGACTTCCTTTTGGGGGCCAACGTCCTGACTTTC
TRBD2	TRBV4-3	TRBJ2-2	few	CASSQDGGAPGELFF	TGCGCCAGCAGCCAAGACGGGGGGGCCCCCGGGGAGCTGTTTTTT
TRBD2	TRBV12-5	TRBJ2-5	-	CASGTGGTSGYRETQYF	TGTGCTAGTGGCACAGGGGGGACTAGCGGTTATCGTGAGACCCAGTACTTC
TRBD1	TRBV3-1/TRBV3-2	TRBJ2-7	-	CASSQGTGPYEQYF	TGTGCCAGCAGCCAGGGGACAGGTCCCTACGAGCAGTACTTC
TRBD1	TRBV2	TRBJ2-5	-	CASSFGQGIGETQYF	TGTGCCAGCAGTTTTGGACAGGGGATTGGGGAGACCCAGTACTTC
-	TRBV7-2	TRBJ1-2	-	CASEGGYFYGYTF	TGTGCCAGCGAAGGGGGATATTTCTATGGCTACACCTTC
-	TRBV9	TRBJ2-4	-	CASSVTPGKNIQYF	TGTGCCAGCAGCGTCACACCAGGCAAAAACATTCAGTACTTC
-	TRBV5-1	TRBJ1-2	-	CASSSLPGLLSGYGYTF	TGCGCCAGCAGCTCCCTTCCGGGACTCCTGTCGGGCTATGGCTACACCTTC
TRBD2	TRBV7-9	TRBJ2-1	-	CASSLLTSGSFNEQFF	TGTGCCAGCAGCTTGCTAACTAGCGGGAGTTTTAATGAGCAGTTCTTC
-	TRBV18	TRBJ1-6	few	CASSPPGHNSPLHF	TGTGCCAGCTCACCACCGGGTCACAATTCACCCCTCCACTTT
-	TRBV6-5	TRBJ2-7	-	CASSPRGGDYEQYF	TGTGCCAGCAGCCCACGAGGGGGAGACTACGAGCAGTACTTC
TRBD2	TRBV3-1/TRBV3-2	TRBJ2-7	-	CASSQSWGGGSYEQYF	TGTGCCAGCAGCCAATCTTGGGGGGGAGGGTCCTACGAGCAGTACTTC
-	TRBV5-5	TRBJ2-3	-	CASSPRGVLTDTQYF	TGTGCCAGCAGCCCCAGGGGGGTGTTGACAGATACGCAGTATTTT
-	TRBV3-1/TRBV3-2	TRBJ1-2	-	CASSQGGTYGYTF	TGTGCCAGCAGCCAAGGGGGCACCTATGGCTACACCTTC
-	TRBV5-1	TRBJ1-6	few	CASSGNNSPLHF	TGCGCCAGCAGCGGAAATAATTCACCCCTCCACTTT
-	TRBV7-9	TRBJ2-1	once	CASSLDSGIREQFF	TGTGCCAGCAGCTTGGATAGCGGTATTCGGGAGCAGTTCTTC
-	TRBV7-9	TRBJ1-5	few	CASSLVGAGTGQPQHF	TGTGCCAGCAGCTTAGTTGGGGCGGGGACGGGTCAGCCCCAGCATTTT
TRBD1	TRBV7-2	TRBJ2-7	-	CASSQGQGAQYEQYF	TGTGCCAGCAGCCAAGGACAGGGGGCGCAATACGAGCAGTACTTC
-	TRBV2	TRBJ1-1	-	CASSEGFGGGTEAFF	TGTGCCAGCAGTGAAGGGTTTGGGGGGGGCACTGAAGCTTTCTTT